This TCR beta chain was profiled in a study of T-cell memory formation after mild COVID-19. Broader study findings: Still unconfirmed is whether the second-wave clones peaking on day 37 recognized SARS-CoV-2. Pre-infection memory carried some responding clones, suggesting that cross-reactive memory joined.

The V gene's germline CDR1 is DFQATT and CDR2 SNEGSKA (reference sequence). This CDR3 spans 12 amino acids. V was cut by 5 bases and J by 5 bases, with 12 bases left in between. TCRdb re-called the 5' RACE reads with MiXCR, one entry per CDR3 protein. The sample holds roughly 320,000 distinct CDR3 sequences, 25% to 30% seen once. Only a few counts were recorded for this clonotype. The target antigen is unknown. Source material: PBMCs or a T cell subset sorted from them (not recorded which). The chain couples TRBV20-1 to TRBJ2-5; no clear D gene. The receptor comes from an adult woman who had mild COVID-19 (a few samples of this study predate the infection). Cell type and time point are not known. CDR3 in amino acids: CSAGPGEETQYF. CDR3 nucleotides: TGCAGTGCTGGGCCCGGCGAGGAGACCCAGTACTTC.